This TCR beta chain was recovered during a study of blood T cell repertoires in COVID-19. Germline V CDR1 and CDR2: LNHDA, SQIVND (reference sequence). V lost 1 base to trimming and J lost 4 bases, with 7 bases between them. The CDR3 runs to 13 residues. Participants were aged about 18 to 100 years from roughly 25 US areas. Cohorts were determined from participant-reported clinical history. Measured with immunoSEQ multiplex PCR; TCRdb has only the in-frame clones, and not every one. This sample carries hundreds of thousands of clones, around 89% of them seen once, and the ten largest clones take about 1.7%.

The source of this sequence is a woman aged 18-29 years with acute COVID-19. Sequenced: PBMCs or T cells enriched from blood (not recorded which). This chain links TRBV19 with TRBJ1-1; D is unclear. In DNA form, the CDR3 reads TGTGCCAGTAGTATAGGTGGGAGCACTGAAGCTTTCTTT. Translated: CASSIGGSTEAFF.